These 7 T cell receptor beta chains were all obtained from the same sample, sequenced in a study of metastatic and nonmetastatic thyroid tumors. TCRdb re-clonotyped the PCR reads via MiXCR. The sample includes over 20,000 clones, roughly a third seen only once; the top ten take 14%. All patients were untreated before thyroid surgery. The sample consisted of blood. These receptor sequences come from a female donor with papillary thyroid cancer or a benign thyroid nodule (not recorded which). Some clones in this sample may be carry-over from other donors' samples.

In its sample, this clone was seen many times. This chain uses TRBV20-1 with TRBJ2-7, with 8 bases lining up with TRBD1. The CDR3 covers 16 residues. Per the germline V gene, CDR1 is DFQATT and CDR2 is SNEGSKA (reference sequence). V lost 1 base to trimming and J lost 2 bases; unmatched junction nucleotides: 10. The CDR3 sequence: CSARVTGGGFTYEQYF. CDR3 bases: TGCAGTGCTAGAGTAACAGGGGGAGGTTTCACCTACGAGCAGTACTTC.

This clone was observed a few times. The rearrangement uses TRBV10-3 and TRBJ2-6; no firm D call. V lost 5 bases and J lost 0, with 11 bases in between. CDR1 is ENHRY, CDR2 SYGVKD, per germline. This CDR3 is built from 16 residues. The CDR3 loop reads CAISPAPSSGANVLTF. CDR3 coding DNA: TGTGCCATCAGTCCAGCGCCGAGCTCTGGGGCCAACGTCCTGACTTTC.

This clone showed up just a few times. V usage is TRBV6-4 and J usage is TRBJ2-1; D gene uncertain. The germline gives CDR1 MRHNA, CDR2 SNTAGT. The CDR3 has 13 residues. With 2 bases removed from V and 5 bases from J, the gap between germline ends came to 7 bases. The CDR3 loop reads CASSDSQDNEQFF. CDR3 in DNA: TGTGCCAGCAGTGACAGCCAGGACAATGAGCAGTTCTTC.

The rearrangement links TRBV11-2 to TRBJ1-5; D might be TRBD1 (6 bases). There are 15 residues in the CDR3. V lost 1 base and J lost 2, with 9 bases in between. Germline V gene sequence: CDR1 SGHAT, CDR2 FQNNGV. The CDR3 region is CASSLARGGNQPQHF. The CDR3 nucleotides are TGTGCCAGCAGCTTAGCCAGGGGAGGCAATCAGCCCCAGCATTTT.

The chain joins TRBV3-1 to TRBJ1-2; D gene unclear. The germline CDR1 and CDR2 sequences are LGHDT and YNNKEL (reference sequence). The CDR3 length is 17 residues. V lost 2 bases, J lost 1 base, and 17 bases lay in between. The CDR3 here is CASSQRASIHFNYGYTF. The CDR3 DNA reads TGTGCCAGCAGCCAAAGGGCTTCTATACATTTTAACTATGGCTACACCTTC.

V and J are TRBV7-9 and TRBJ1-2; D possibly corresponds to TRBD1 (5 bases). Deletions cut 4 bases from V and 2 bases from J, with 8 bases between. The CDR3 contains 13 residues. CDR1 and CDR2 from the germline V gene are SEHNR and FQNEAQ (reference sequence). CDR3 coding DNA: TGTGCCAGCAGCTCGGGACTCAACTATGGCTACACCTTC. This gives the protein CASSSGLNYGYTF.

This clone is medium-sized (0.01 to 0.1%). The chain couples TRBV30 to TRBJ1-2; D gene uncertain. The CDR3 has 13 amino acids. V gave up 2 bases and J gave up 2 bases, with 9 bases separating them. The germline CDR1 and CDR2 sequences are GTSNPN and SVGIG (reference sequence). In nucleotides, the CDR3 is TGTGCCTGGAGTAGAACTGTGAACTATGGCTACACCTTC. Protein: CAWSRTVNYGYTF.